This note documents a single TCR beta chain sequence. Aged 18 to 65, the patients had hyperthyroidism that was newly diagnosed and had lasted under 2 months. A patient was excluded if there was uncontrolled infection, other autoimmune disease, pregnancy or lactation. Clinical symptoms, serum thyroxine, TRAb, thyroid ultrasound and orbital computed tomography informed diagnoses. What was amplified from RNA transcripts were TCR beta CDR3 regions. The HTBI primer set was used in a first-round RT-PCR of the TCR CDR3. TCRdb re-derived calls from the multiplex PCR reads in MiXCR, one entry per CDR3 protein. Among 550,000 to 650,000 distinct CDR3 sequences listed, around 13% were seen once. The CDR3 contains 16 residues. V shed 3 bases and J shed 2 bases, with 13 bases lying between them. The data were obtained in a study of T cells in Graves' hyperthyroidism and ophthalmopathy. Across the study: The authors collected peripheral blood at initial diagnosis, before any treatment.

The source is a woman in her thirties or forties with Graves' hyperthyroidism. Material: blood. This sequence joins TRBV12-3 or TRBV12-4 and TRBJ1-4; D is unresolved. The CDR3 protein is CASSLSGYRTNEKLFF. The CDR3 DNA reads as TGTGCCAGCAGTTTGTCGGGGTATAGGACTAATGAAAAACTGTTTTTT.